The 26 T cell receptor beta chains below all came from one sample that was sequenced in a study of cytomegalovirus exposure and HLA in healthy donors. It was with 60 Vbeta and 13 Jbeta primers that the PCR ran. Method: immunoSEQ multiplex PCR; TCRdb's copy keeps in-frame clones and lacks some. This table has hundreds of thousands of clones, about 78% appearing once. The sequenced sample was PBMCs. Source of these receptors: a male donor in good health and CMV-seronegative.

The gene calls are TRBV5-5 and TRBJ2-1; 8 positions match TRBD2. CDR1 is SGHKS, CDR2 YYEKEE, per germline (reference sequence). V shed 4 bases, J shed 5 bases, and the junction held 5 bases outside the gene matches. The CDR3 spans 14 residues. Here the CDR3 reads CASSLLAGHNEQFF. The CDR3 region has the DNA TGTGCCAGCAGCCTGCTAGCGGGTCACAATGAGCAGTTCTTC.

The CDR3 here is CAWGRADTQYF. DNA for the CDR3: TGTGCCTGGGGGCGGGCGGATACGCAGTATTTT. The genes are TRBV30 and TRBJ2-3, with D possibly matching TRBD2 (5 bases). CDR1 and CDR2 (germline): GTSNPN, SVGIG (reference sequence). The ends were cut back, 5 bases at V and 6 bases at J, with 9 bases in the middle. The CDR3 contains 11 residues.

This clone was picked up one time. This chain uses TRBV10-2 with TRBJ2-7; D may be TRBD1 (5 bases). The CDR3 has 11 residues. The V gene's germline CDR1 is WSHSY and CDR2 SAAADI. Deletions cut 8 bases from V and 6 bases from J, with 11 bases between. The CDR3: CASGAPSEQYF. The CDR3 region has the DNA TGCGCCAGCGGGGCCCCGAGCGAGCAGTACTTC.

V usage is TRBV4-2 and J usage is TRBJ2-7, with 13 bases that match TRBD2. CDR3 length: 16 amino acids. The trim removed 1 base at V and 6 bases at J, leaving 6 bases unmatched. Germline V gene lookup returns CDR1 LGHNA and CDR2 YNFKEQ. In DNA form, the CDR3 reads TGTGCCAGCAGCCAAGCCCAGGGACTAGCGGGAAGCGAGCAGTACTTC. Amino acids: CASSQAQGLAGSEQYF.

The chain carries TRBV2 and TRBJ2-1; TRBD2 matches at 9 bases. Germline loops: CDR1 SNHLY, CDR2 FYNNEI. V dropped 7 bases and J dropped 3; count of bases not matched to a gene: 10. This CDR3 contains 16 residues. The CDR3 sequence: CASKTGLAGNYNEQFF. The CDR3 nucleotides are TGTGCCAGCAAAACCGGGCTAGCGGGGAACTACAATGAGCAGTTCTTC.

The rearrangement uses TRBV9 and TRBJ2-6; TRBD1 might be the D (7 bases). V dropped 3 bases and J dropped 2 bases, with 12 bases sitting between them. This CDR3 region has 16 residues. Germline V gives CDR1 SGDLS, CDR2 YYNGEE. CDR3 residues: CASSAQGGTGANVLTF. The DNA of the CDR3 is TGTGCCAGCAGCGCTCAGGGGGGTACTGGGGCCAACGTCCTGACTTTC.

This clone appeared many times. This chain links TRBV6-5 with TRBJ2-7, with D tentatively TRBD2 (6 bases). Looked up from germline, CDR1 is MNHEY and CDR2 is SVGAGI. CDR3 length: 11 amino acids. Trimming removed 8 bases from V and 6 bases from J, with 11 bases in between. Here the CDR3 DNA reads TGTGCCAGCGACCAGGGAGGCGAGCAGTACTTC. Amino acid sequence: CASDQGGEQYF.

The chain joins TRBV18 to TRBJ2-1; 11 bases are shared with TRBD2. V lost 3 bases and J lost 6; bases outside the gene matches: 7. This CDR3 has 16 residues. The germline gives CDR1 KGHSH, CDR2 LQKENI. The CDR3: CASSPARLAGGNEQFF. Here the CDR3 DNA reads TGTGCCAGCTCACCCGCACGCCTAGCGGGAGGCAATGAGCAGTTCTTC.

The gene calls are TRBV4-1 and TRBJ2-5; a weak D match, TRBD2 (6 bases). V was cut by 0 bases and J by 5 bases, with 13 bases left in between. Germline V gene lookup returns CDR1 MGHRA and CDR2 YSYEKL. CDR3 size: 15 residues. The CDR3 coding sequence is TGCGCCAGCAGCCAAGATTCGGGGGTCTGGGAGACCCAGTACTTC. Its translation: CASSQDSGVWETQYF.

The V call is TRBV27, the J call TRBJ1-2, with 7 bases fitting TRBD1. V gave up 2 bases and J gave up 8 bases; unmatched junction bases: 11. CDR3 size: 15 residues. In germline, CDR1 is MNHEY, CDR2 SMNVEV (reference sequence). The CDR3 DNA is TGTGCCAGCAGTTTAGCGCCACAGGGGCAACGGGGCTACACCTTC. Protein sequence: CASSLAPQGQRGYTF.

The table lists this clone with a count of one. This CDR3 is CASSSYLRGRIYEQYF. The CDR3 DNA reads TGTGCCAGCAGTAGCTACCTCAGGGGGCGCATCTACGAGCAGTACTTC. V is TRBV28 and J is TRBJ2-7, with TRBD1 matching over 8 bases. The germline gives CDR1 MDHEN, CDR2 SYDVKM. J gave up 3 bases and V 5 bases, and 12 bases lay outside the gene matches. The CDR3 has 16 amino acids.

The chain combines TRBV27 with TRBJ2-1; 8 bases align to TRBD2. This CDR3 has 14 amino acids. Germline values: CDR1 MNHEY, CDR2 SMNVEV (reference sequence). V lost 5 bases, J lost 8 bases, and 8 bases stayed unmatched. For the CDR3, the DNA is TGTGCCAGCAGTCTTCTCCCCGGGGGGGATGAGCAGTTCTTC. It yields the protein CASSLLPGGDEQFF.

This clone was observed a few times. CDR3 in DNA: TGTGCCAGCAGCCCCTCAGCGGGGGGTGAGCAGTTCTTC. Its protein is CASSPSAGGEQFF. J is TRBJ2-1 and V is TRBV7-3; 9 bases line up with TRBD2. The CDR3 covers 13 residues. The junction had 5 bases not matched to a gene; V was cut back by 5 bases and J by 9 bases. Germline V gives CDR1 SGHTA, CDR2 FQGTGA.

This clone was seen just once. Other nucleotide sequences from this sample produce the same CDR3. The chain carries TRBV10-3 and TRBJ1-1; D is unresolved. The CDR3 totals 13 residues. Per germline, CDR1 ENHRY and CDR2 SYGVKD. Trimming removed 4 bases at V and 2 bases at J, with 8 bases between. The CDR3 sequence: CAISGSRNTEAFF. The CDR3, as DNA: TGTGCCATCAGTGGGAGTCGAAACACTGAAGCTTTCTTT.

The V gene is TRBV6-1, the J gene TRBJ2-1, with 7 positions matching TRBD2. V gave up 4 bases and J gave up 8 bases; unmatched junction bases: 5. The CDR3 has 13 residues. CDR1 is MNHNS and CDR2 is SASEGT in the germline V gene. The CDR3 DNA reads TGTGCCAGCAGTGGGGAAGGGAGGGATGAGCAGTTCTTC. Its translation: CASSGEGRDEQFF.

The rearrangement joins TRBV27 to TRBJ2-7; 9 positions agree with TRBD1. This CDR3 has 14 residues. V was pared by 4 bases and J by 7 bases, with 8 bases of the junction left unmatched. CDR1 and CDR2 from the germline V gene are MNHEY and SMNVEV (reference sequence). CDR3 nucleotides: TGTGCCAGCAGTTCTTCACAGGGGGCGGTAGAGCAGTACTTC. Amino acids: CASSSSQGAVEQYF.

V gene TRBV7-9 combines with J gene TRBJ1-6; D gene unclear. The CDR3 loop spans 16 amino acids. Germline values: CDR1 SEHNR, CDR2 FQNEAQ (reference sequence). Trimming removed 5 bases at V and 10 bases at J, with 21 bases between. The CDR3 protein is CASSLEWERKESPLHF. In DNA form, the CDR3 reads TGTGCCAGCAGCCTGGAATGGGAGAGGAAGGAATCACCCCTCCACTTT.

This clone was seen just once. The chain joins TRBV28 to TRBJ2-7, with 8 bases that match TRBD1. In germline, CDR1 is MDHEN, CDR2 SYDVKM. The CDR3 length is 13 residues. J gave up 2 bases and V 10 bases, and 7 bases lay outside the gene matches. CDR3 DNA sequence: TGTGCCATAACCGGGACAGGAGCCTACGAGCAGTACTTC. As protein: CAITGTGAYEQYF.

This clone was observed once. The J gene is TRBJ2-1, the V gene TRBV5-6, with 7 bases that match TRBD2. Germline V gives CDR1 SGHDT, CDR2 YYEEEE. Unmatched junction bases numbered 7, after V lost 0 bases and J lost 4 bases. The CDR3 sequence is 16 residues long. The CDR3 DNA reads TGTGCCAGCAGCTTGGTCGGCACTAGCGAGTACAATGAGCAGTTCTTC. It is translated as CASSLVGTSEYNEQFF.

The chain is built from TRBV4-2 and TRBJ2-7; 15 bases align to TRBD2. The CDR3 contains 20 residues. Germline V gene lookup returns CDR1 LGHNA and CDR2 YNFKEQ. Germline trimming cut 4 bases from V and 7 bases from J; bases unmatched to any gene: 20. The CDR3 reads CASSLKSGGLAGGSPWEQYF. CDR3 coding DNA: TGTGCCAGCAGCCTAAAATCGGGGGGACTAGCGGGAGGTTCTCCGTGGGAGCAGTACTTC.

This chain connects TRBV9 to TRBJ2-7; D ambiguous. The CDR3 contains 13 residues. Trimming took 0 bases from V and 1 from J, leaving 5 bases between them. The germline gives CDR1 SGDLS, CDR2 YYNGEE. CDR3 loop: CASSVGPSYEQYF. In nucleotides, the CDR3 is TGTGCCAGCAGCGTAGGGCCATCCTACGAGCAGTACTTC. Using reference TRBV9 and TRBJ2-7 for the parts outside the CDR3, the full variable domain is DSGVTQTPKHLITATGQRVTLRCSPRSGDLSVYWYQQSLDQGLQFLIQYYNGEERAKGNILERFSAQQFPDLHSELNLSSLELGDSALYFCASSVGPSYEQYFGPGTRLTVT.

This sequence joins TRBV10-3 and TRBJ2-7; TRBD1 might be the D (5 bases). Trimming cost V 7 bases and J 1 base, with 14 bases left between them. The length of the CDR3 is 14 residues. Germline lookup yields CDR1 ENHRY and CDR2 SYGVKD. The CDR3 sequence is CAITPTAGSYEQYF. CDR3 coding DNA: TGTGCCATCACCCCGACAGCTGGGTCCTACGAGCAGTACTTC.

CDR3 residues: CASSVKSGTEAFF. The CDR3, as DNA: TGTGCCAGCAGCGTAAAGAGTGGCACTGAAGCTTTCTTT. The chain carries TRBV9 and TRBJ1-1, with no clear D. CDR1 is SGDLS, CDR2 YYNGEE, per germline. Trimming stripped 1 base from V and 4 bases from J, with 8 bases between. There are 13 residues in the CDR3.

The sample holds one count of this clone. This sequence joins TRBV6-6 and TRBJ1-3; tentatively, D is TRBD1 (6 bases). CDR1 is MNHNY and CDR2 is SVGAGI in the germline V gene (reference sequence). This CDR3 contains 15 residues. V was shortened by 4 bases and J by 9 bases, with 19 bases between the two germline ends. CDR3 DNA: TGTGCCAGCAGTTCGACCACAGGGTTCGGTGCCACCATATATTTT. As protein: CASSSTTGFGATIYF.

The genes are TRBV19 and TRBJ2-7, with D tentatively TRBD2 (6 bases). V lost 10 bases to trimming and J lost 2 bases, with 15 bases between them. This CDR3 region has 13 residues. Germline lookup yields CDR1 LNHDA and CDR2 SQIVND (reference sequence). The CDR3 here is CATKAGLAYEQYF. The CDR3, as DNA: TGTGCCACGAAAGCGGGCTTGGCCTACGAGCAGTACTTC.

The chain is built from TRBV19 and TRBJ2-1; 13 bases match TRBD2. Trimming cost V 4 bases and J 2 bases; bases outside gene matches: 20. This CDR3 comprises 22 residues. Per germline, CDR1 LNHDA and CDR2 SQIVND (reference sequence). The CDR3 sequence is CASSTKPGPRTSGSGAYNEQFF. In nucleotides, the CDR3 is TGTGCCAGTAGTACTAAACCGGGACCGCGGACTAGCGGGAGTGGCGCCTACAATGAGCAGTTCTTC.